This TCR beta chain was captured in a study of beta chain features in type 1 diabetes. Study summary: Healthy donors resembled patients in age, gender and cell yields.

About this clone itself: Its antigen is not identified.

Per germline, CDR1 MDHEN and CDR2 SYDVKM. The CDR3 loop spans 15 amino acids. Trimming cost V 5 bases and J 11 bases, with 19 bases left between them. Whole-study findings and limits: VDJ junctions from patients with type 1 diabetes contained fewer insertions and more deletions. The study found moderately but significantly shorter TCRB CDR3s in all four CD4+ subsets of Type 1 diabetes patients.

Every isolated RNA sample was fully reverse transcribed, so sequencing captured expressed TCRB transcripts. Produced via immunoSEQ multiplex PCR; TCRdb's table is partial and in-frame only. In the table there are nearly 350,000 clones, 9.3% of which are singletons. The chain employs TRBV28 and TRBJ1-6; no reliable D call. The clonotype originates from a man under 40 with type 1 diabetes. Sequenced material: central memory CD4+ T cells from blood. The CDR3 DNA sequence: TGTGCCAGCAGTCTGAGACCGGGAGGGCCTCCACCCCTCCACTTT. Translated, it gives CASSLRPGGPPPLHF.